Here is one T cell receptor beta chain with its context. Its antigen is not known. This sample stems from a study of T cell responses to AZD1222 COVID-19 vaccine. Study-wide results and caveats: Clonal diversity may have been underestimated, and the donors were mostly white British, with more females than males. The repertoires were collected only after the peak T cell response. Across spike, vaccine-associated CD4 TCRs were found, dominant at 160-218 and 743-854.

Trimming removed 3 bases at V and 6 bases at J, with 12 bases between. The CDR3 loop spans 14 amino acids. Germline V gives CDR1 KGHDR, CDR2 SFDVKD. Generated by immunoSEQ multiplex PCR, the TCRdb table keeps only in-frame clones and is missing some. This sample has 130,000 to 150,000 clones, with roughly 92% found just once. The receptor was isolated from an adult in good health. This specimen consisted of peripheral blood, obtained on day 0 of AZD1222 vaccination. This chain connects TRBV24-1 to TRBJ2-3; no reliable D call. The CDR3 region is CATSDGWVFDTQYF. The CDR3 bases are TGTGCCACCAGTGATGGGTGGGTGTTCGATACGCAGTATTTT.